This TCR beta chain was sequenced during a study of blood T cells in healthy people across ages. Study findings and constraints: Unsorted PBMC input precluded a conclusive naive versus antigen-experienced comparison.

Germline V gene lookup returns CDR1 DFQATT and CDR2 SNEGSKA (reference sequence). This CDR3 has 14 amino acids. V shed 5 bases and J shed 1 base, with 14 bases lying between them. A second 7 to 11 cycle PCR used barcoded and J-beta primers. A template-switch adaptor with 12 random nucleotides tagged each cDNA molecule. TCRdb reprocessed the 5' RACE reads via MiXCR and lists one record per CDR3 protein. Of 700,000 to 950,000 distinct CDR3 sequences listed, 40% to 45% were seen once; the top ten hold roughly 20%. With regard to this clonotype: The antigen is unknown. A read error may be the cause here, since a much bigger clone is one base away.

The receptor was derived from a woman aged 60-75 years in good health. This chain joins TRBV20-1 and TRBJ2-5; possible D gene TRBD2, 6 bases. Input material: blood. CDR3 residues: CSAPERAAQETQYF. The CDR3 nucleotides are TGCAGTGCTCCAGAGCGGGCAGCCCAAGAGACCCAGTACTTC.